These T cell receptor beta chains were read from a single sample in a study of blood T cells in healthy people across ages. TCRdb re-called the 5' RACE reads through MiXCR, storing one row per CDR3 protein. This table has more than 700,000 distinct CDR3 sequences, around half appearing once. Specimen: blood. Receptors were obtained from a man at least 80 years old in good health. The conserved cysteine and the conserved F or W are not part of the CDR3 here. Each record gives: clone size, V gene, J gene, CDR3 length, CDR3 protein. Size values are once, few and many counts, or a class for expanded clones, and some rows have none.

>.|TRBV7-2|TRBJ2-7|16
ASSPPPGLFDFFHEQY
>.|TRBV4-2|TRBJ2-7|13
ANVQPSHSPHEQY
>.|TRBV11-3|TRBJ2-7|15
ASSSRAGRAGIYEQY
>.|TRBV28|TRBJ2-7|14
ASSRTRTGFLYEQY
>few|TRBV12-3/TRBV12-4|TRBJ2-3|13
ASSFAVGYADTQY
>.|TRBV12-3/TRBV12-4|TRBJ1-1|11
ASSLRGDGEAF
>once|TRBV7-2|TRBJ2-3|14
AGSLGLAGGEDTQY
>few|TRBV12-3/TRBV12-4|TRBJ2-1|13
ASSSGGTGYNEQF
>.|TRBV27|TRBJ1-2|14
ASSSGTGGDAYGYT
>few|TRBV18|TRBJ2-7|10
ASSPYDGEQY
>.|TRBV29-1|TRBJ2-1|14
SVEDRLTGSSDEQF
>.|TRBV20-1|TRBJ2-1|13
SAIRPGQGANEQF
>.|TRBV27|TRBJ2-2|11
ASRRTDHGELF
>.|TRBV5-1|TRBJ2-5|12
ASSWVLADETQY
>.|TRBV27|TRBJ2-7|13
ASRRTSAIYNEQY
>.|TRBV10-3|TRBJ1-5|12
ATGQGAGNQPQH
>few|TRBV2|TRBJ2-7|13
ASSESGAPSYEQY
>.|TRBV5-1|.|12
AGSLVQSSYEQY
>many|TRBV12-3/TRBV12-4|TRBJ1-5|11
ASSVDRARPQH
>many|TRBV29-1|TRBJ2-1|12
SVDSGPLHNEQF
>.|TRBV20-1|TRBJ1-6|10
SARDPGQVLH
>few|TRBV2|TRBJ2-2|16
ASSEWGTSGNSPGELF
>.|TRBV20-1|TRBJ2-3|12
SAPVGQITDTQY
>few|TRBV20-1|TRBJ2-1|10
SAQGQYNEQF
>many|TRBV7-9|TRBJ1-1|11
ASSLRANTEAF
>.|TRBV20-1|TRBJ2-1|13
SAARTIAGSGEQF
>.|TRBV15|TRBJ1-4|15
ATSRDFDRGHNEKLF
>.|TRBV10-3|TRBJ2-6|13
AIEGLSSGANVLT
>.|TRBV24-1|TRBJ2-3|16
ATSERNRDLGLRDTQY
>.|TRBV3-1|TRBJ1-2|12
ASSHPTGIGGYT
>.|TRBV5-1|TRBJ2-1|14
ASSSPGTSHLGEQF
>.|TRBV3-1|.|16
ASSSYGGSGRYGYEQY
>.|TRBV29-1|TRBJ2-5|12
SVEGWDRQETQY
>.|TRBV5-1|TRBJ1-2|12
ASSLASTVYGYT
>.|TRBV7-9|TRBJ2-5|14
ASNKSNRGPGETQY
>.|TRBV19|TRBJ2-3|13
ASSISLRGRDTQY
>few|TRBV6-2/TRBV6-3|TRBJ2-5|11
ASSDYDRATQY
>.|TRBV4-3|TRBJ2-7|15
ASSQFPGDMAKNEQY
>few|TRBV5-1|TRBJ1-5|14
ASSLDGDLELQPQH
>.|TRBV20-1|TRBJ2-7|10
SAEGSSYEQY